Following are 27 T cell receptor beta chains from one sample sequenced in a study of blood T cell repertoires in COVID-19. The method was immunoSEQ multiplex PCR; TCRdb's version includes in-frame clones alone and lacks a portion of them. The table includes tens of thousands of clones, approximately 70% detected once. Sequencing input: peripheral blood. The receptors shown here come from a man older than 75 with acute or convalescent COVID-19.

The chain couples TRBV12-1 to TRBJ2-3; the D call of TRBD2 is as the table states it, not checked on the DNA. TRBV12-1 is a known pseudogene. This CDR3 has 16 residues. The CDR3: CASSHSGNMTTDTQYF. The CDR3 DNA follows: TGTGCCAGCAGCCATTCCGGGAACATGACTACAGATACGCAGTATTTT.

The chain links TRBV24-1 to TRBJ2-1; 13 positions match TRBD2. Losses at the gene ends were 3 bases for V and 10 bases for J; bases not matched to a gene: 8. CDR3 length equals 16 residues. Looked up from germline, CDR1 is KGHDR and CDR2 is SFDVKD. CDR3 sequence reads: CATSDPGTSGIGEQFF. CDR3 sequence (DNA): TGTGCCACCAGTGATCCCGGGACTAGCGGGATAGGGGAGCAGTTCTTC.

The genes are TRBV6-5 and TRBJ2-7; 7 bases are shared with TRBD1. CDR3 length: 13 residues. V shed 5 bases and J 6 bases; nucleotides not matched to a gene: 7. Germline lookup yields CDR1 MNHEY and CDR2 SVGAGI. The CDR3 region has the DNA TGTGCCAGCAGTCTTCGACAGGGAAGCGAGCAGTACTTC. It encodes CASSLRQGSEQYF.

The chain uses TRBV28 and TRBJ1-5; 8 bases are shared with TRBD1. The V and J ends lost 6 bases and 6 bases, in that order; junction bases with no gene match: 10. This CDR3 is 15 amino acids long. Germline V gene sequence: CDR1 MDHEN, CDR2 SYDVKM. The CDR3, as DNA: TGTGCCAGCAGAACACCAGGGGGCTCAGGTCAGCCCCAGCATTTT. Translation gives CASRTPGGSGQPQHF.

The CDR3 loop reads CASSTPLVAAPTEQFF. For the CDR3, the DNA is TGTGCCAGCAGTACCCCCTTGGTAGCGGCCCCGACCGAGCAGTTCTTC. The chain has TRBV7-2 and TRBJ2-1, with D possibly TRBD2 on 6 matching bases. The CDR3 is 16 residues long. With 6 bases removed from V and 10 bases from J, the gap between germline ends came to 25 bases. Germline values: CDR1 SGHTA, CDR2 FQGNSA. Full variable domain (outside the CDR3, taken from reference TRBV7-2 and TRBJ2-1): GAGVSQSPSNKVTEKGKDVELRCDPISGHTALYWYRQSLGQGLEFLIYFQGNSAPDKSGLPSDRFSAERTGGSVSTLTIQRTQQEDSAVYLCASSTPLVAAPTEQFFGPGTRLTVL.

The chain uses TRBV10-1 and TRBJ2-1, with 8 bases that match TRBD2. V was pared by 5 bases and J by 6 bases, with 9 bases of the junction left unmatched. This CDR3 has 15 amino acids. Germline lookup yields CDR1 WNHNN and CDR2 SYGVQD (reference sequence). The CDR3 sequence is CASSPGGGFGNEQFF. The CDR3 DNA reads TGCGCCAGCAGTCCGGGAGGGGGGTTTGGCAATGAGCAGTTCTTC.

V gene TRBV18 combines with J gene TRBJ1-5; D not certain. Trimming removed 6 bases at V and 4 bases at J, with 16 bases between. The CDR3 is 15 amino acids. Germline-derived CDR1 and CDR2 are KGHSH and LQKENI. The CDR3 DNA sequence: TGTGCCAGCTCGCCTTTCGGGGTGACGAATCAGCCCCAGCATTTT. This gives the protein CASSPFGVTNQPQHF.

The chain couples TRBV15 to TRBJ1-6; tentative D call: TRBD1 (6 bases). Trimming took off 1 base at V and 10 bases at J, with 11 bases between the two ends. CDR3 length: 14 amino acids. CDR1 and CDR2 (germline): LNHNV, YYDKDF (reference sequence). Here the CDR3 reads CATSRGDILSPLHF. Here the CDR3 DNA reads TGTGCCACCAGCAGAGGGGACATTCTATCACCCCTCCACTTT.

There are a few counts of this clone. V and J are TRBV7-2 and TRBJ2-4; 13 nucleotides align to TRBD2. The CDR3 runs to 18 residues. CDR1 is SGHTA, CDR2 FQGNSA, per germline. With 1 base clipped from V and 2 bases from J, the junction kept 5 bases outside the gene matches. The CDR3 nucleotides are TGTGCCAGCAGCTTAGGGAGGGGACTAGCGGGAACCAAAAACATTCAGTACTTC. Protein product: CASSLGRGLAGTKNIQYF.

The chain carries TRBV6-5 and TRBJ2-1, with D hard to call. The CDR3 runs 15 residues. Trimming cost V 0 bases and J 0 bases, with 6 bases left between them. CDR1 is MNHEY and CDR2 is SVGAGI in the germline V gene. For the CDR3, the DNA is TGTGCCAGCAGTTACTCAACATCCTCCTACAATGAGCAGTTCTTC. Translating gives CASSYSTSSYNEQFF.

This clone has a single count. The V gene is TRBV27, the J gene TRBJ2-7, with 10 bases aligning to TRBD2. The CDR3 covers 17 residues. The V gene end was trimmed by 8 bases and the J gene end by 0 bases; junction bases not matched to a gene: 13. Germline V gene sequence: CDR1 MNHEY, CDR2 SMNVEV (reference sequence). The CDR3, as DNA: TGTGCCAGCGATAGGGTCCTAGCGGGAGAAGTCTCCTACGAGCAGTACTTC. Its protein is CASDRVLAGEVSYEQYF.

This clone has a count of ten or more. The chain employs TRBV6-4 and TRBJ1-5; D might be TRBD1 (5 bases). This CDR3 is 14 amino acids long. The V gene's germline CDR1 is MRHNA and CDR2 SNTAGT. Trimming removed 4 bases from V and 2 bases from J, with 9 bases in between. CDR3 coding DNA: TGTGCCAGCAGTGTTGGACACCGCAATCAGCCCCAGCATTTT. Residues: CASSVGHRNQPQHF.

This rearrangement joins TRBV15 to TRBJ2-7, with 8 bases lining up with TRBD1. CDR3 length equals 15 residues. V was pared by 2 bases and J by 2 bases, with 5 bases of the junction left unmatched. Germline V gives CDR1 LNHNV, CDR2 YYDKDF (reference sequence). In DNA, the CDR3 is TGTGCCACCAGCAGATATACAGGGGGAGCCTACGAGCAGTACTTC. Amino acid sequence: CATSRYTGGAYEQYF.

CDR3 DNA: TGTGCCAGCAGCTCGGGGGACCGGGGTTACACTGAAGCTTTCTTT. Residues: CASSSGDRGYTEAFF. This chain joins TRBV5-4 and TRBJ1-1; tentatively, D is TRBD1 (5 bases). The V gene lost 3 bases and the J gene lost 3 bases, with 15 bases spanning the gap. Germline lookup yields CDR1 SGHNT and CDR2 YYREEE (reference sequence). The CDR3 is 15 amino acids.

V gene TRBV7-3 combines with J gene TRBJ2-2; 7 bases fit TRBD2. Trimming took 4 bases from V and 1 from J; bases not matched to a gene: 9. The CDR3 runs 17 residues. The germline V gene encodes CDR1 SGHTA and CDR2 FQGTGA. The CDR3 spells CASSSNPGTMNTGELFF. DNA of the CDR3: TGTGCCAGCAGCTCCAACCCCGGGACTATGAACACCGGGGAGCTGTTTTTT.

This chain links TRBV7-9 with TRBJ1-1; perhaps TRBD1 as D (6 bases). The CDR3 runs 13 residues. Trimming took off 0 bases at V and 7 bases at J, with 9 bases between the two ends. CDR1 and CDR2 from the germline V gene are SEHNR and FQNEAQ (reference sequence). DNA of the CDR3: TGTGCCAGCAGCTTAGCTGCAGGGGTTGAAGCTTTCTTT. Translation gives CASSLAAGVEAFF.

This clone was picked up a small number of times. The CDR3 coding sequence is TGCGCCAGCAGCCCAGAACTAGCGAGATCCTCCTACGAGCAGTACTTC. Residues: CASSPELARSSYEQYF. The rearrangement joins TRBV4-3 to TRBJ2-7; TRBD2 matches 7 bases. The V segment lost 4 bases and the J segment 0 bases; nucleotides outside the gene matches: 9. Per the germline V gene, CDR1 is LGHNA and CDR2 is YSLEER. The CDR3 runs 16 residues.

A few counts support this clone. The same CDR3 can be traced to other DNA sequences in this sample. This chain uses TRBV28 with TRBJ1-2; 9 bases line up with TRBD1. Germline V gene lookup returns CDR1 MDHEN and CDR2 SYDVKM. The CDR3 spans 15 residues. With 4 bases clipped from V and 7 bases from J, the junction kept 10 bases outside the gene matches. DNA of the CDR3: TGTGCCAGCAGTTCACAGGGGGCGGGGTTCGGTGGCTACACCTTC. Amino acids: CASSSQGAGFGGYTF.

This chain uses TRBV9 with TRBJ1-3; maybe TRBD1 (6 bases). Germline V lookup: CDR1 SGDLS, CDR2 YYNGEE. Trimming pared 2 bases from V and 7 bases from J, leaving 10 bases between. The CDR3 is made up of 13 amino acids. Here the CDR3 DNA reads TGTGCCAGCAGCGTTGGGCAGGGGAACACCATATATTTT. Residues: CASSVGQGNTIYF.

The chain has TRBV12-3 or TRBV12-4 and TRBJ2-1, with D possibly matching TRBD2 (5 bases). The CDR3 length is 12 residues. V was clipped by 5 bases and J by 10 bases, with 12 bases between them. The CDR3: CASSPPRGEQFF. The DNA of the CDR3 is TGTGCCAGCAGTCCTCCACGAGGGGAGCAGTTCTTC.

The chain couples TRBV4-1 to TRBJ2-7; 10 nucleotides match TRBD2. V was pared by 4 bases and J by 6 bases, with 9 bases of the junction left unmatched. Germline V gives CDR1 MGHRA, CDR2 YSYEKL. CDR3 length equals 15 residues. The CDR3 protein is CASSPPAGGPAEQYF. In DNA, the CDR3 is TGCGCCAGCAGCCCCCCAGCGGGAGGGCCGGCCGAGCAGTACTTC.

In DNA form, the CDR3 reads TGTGCCAGCAGTTTATGGGGGACAGGGACAGATACGCAGTATTTT. The encoded protein is CASSLWGTGTDTQYF. The V gene is TRBV28, the J gene TRBJ2-3, with 9 bases identical to TRBD1. The ends lost 0 bases at V and 3 bases at J; junction bases unmatched: 1. CDR3 length equals 15 residues. From germline, CDR1 is MDHEN and CDR2 SYDVKM.

V is TRBV15 and J is TRBJ2-7, with TRBD2 identical over 9 bases. The V gene's germline CDR1 is LNHNV and CDR2 YYDKDF (reference sequence). The trim removed 0 bases at V and 6 bases at J, leaving 6 bases unmatched. This CDR3 has 15 residues. The CDR3 protein is CATSRDRLAGVEQYF. The CDR3 DNA sequence: TGTGCCACCAGCAGAGATCGGTTAGCGGGAGTCGAGCAGTACTTC.

The rearrangement joins TRBV7-9 to TRBJ1-5; 7 bases fit TRBD1. The CDR3 sequence is 14 residues long. The trim removed 5 bases at V and 7 bases at J, leaving 8 bases unmatched. Germline values: CDR1 SEHNR, CDR2 FQNEAQ (reference sequence). CDR3 amino acids: CASSPATGSQPQHF. DNA of the CDR3: TGTGCCAGCAGCCCAGCGACAGGGAGCCAGCCCCAGCATTTT.

The rearrangement uses TRBV3-1 (or the pseudogene TRBV3-2) and TRBJ2-1, with 12 bases identical to TRBD2. Germline CDR1 reads LGHDT; CDR2 reads YNNKEL (reference sequence). The CDR3 loop spans 16 amino acids. After removal of 1 base from V and 5 bases from J, the junction contained 3 bases not matched to a gene. As DNA, the CDR3 is TGTGCCAGCAGCCAAGGCCCTAGCGGGAGGGACAATGAGCAGTTCTTC. It yields the protein CASSQGPSGRDNEQFF.

V is TRBV9 and J is TRBJ2-3; no reliable D call. V was clipped by 0 bases and J by 2 bases, with 7 bases between them. Germline assignment: CDR1 SGDLS and CDR2 YYNGEE. There are 14 residues in the CDR3. CDR3 in amino acids: CASSVAQITDTQYF. Written as DNA, the CDR3 is TGTGCCAGCAGCGTAGCTCAGATCACAGATACGCAGTATTTT.

This clone came up once. The chain links TRBV27 to TRBJ1-4; D might be TRBD1 (5 bases). This CDR3 comprises 14 residues. CDR1 is MNHEY and CDR2 is SMNVEV in the germline V gene (reference sequence). Deletions cut 2 bases from V and 10 bases from J, with 14 bases between. The CDR3, as DNA: TGTGCCAGCAGTTTAAGTTGGGACTCCGGAAAACTGTTTTTT. It encodes CASSLSWDSGKLFF.